This T cell receptor (beta chain) originates from a study of OX40 agonist ivuxolimab in advanced cancers. Only in-frame clones appear in the TCRdb table, and some are missing; sequencing was by immunoSEQ multiplex PCR. The repertoire consists of tens of thousands of clones, with roughly 80% occurring once and the leading ten covering over 0.7%. Germline CDR1 is LNHDA and CDR2 is SQIVND (reference sequence). The length of the CDR3 is 18 residues. The V segment lost 5 bases and the J segment 6 bases; nucleotides outside the gene matches: 16. The sequence was collected from an adult with an advanced solid tumor such as melanoma, head and neck, liver or kidney cancer. The specimen comprised CD4+ or CD8+ T cells sorted from blood, sampled in a trial of the OX40 agonist ivuxolimab. This chain uses TRBV19 with TRBJ2-3; 11 positions agree with TRBD2. The CDR3 here is CASSPIGLAGGPLDTQYF. The CDR3 DNA reads TGTGCCAGTAGTCCAATAGGGCTAGCGGGGGGTCCGTTGGATACGCAGTATTTT.